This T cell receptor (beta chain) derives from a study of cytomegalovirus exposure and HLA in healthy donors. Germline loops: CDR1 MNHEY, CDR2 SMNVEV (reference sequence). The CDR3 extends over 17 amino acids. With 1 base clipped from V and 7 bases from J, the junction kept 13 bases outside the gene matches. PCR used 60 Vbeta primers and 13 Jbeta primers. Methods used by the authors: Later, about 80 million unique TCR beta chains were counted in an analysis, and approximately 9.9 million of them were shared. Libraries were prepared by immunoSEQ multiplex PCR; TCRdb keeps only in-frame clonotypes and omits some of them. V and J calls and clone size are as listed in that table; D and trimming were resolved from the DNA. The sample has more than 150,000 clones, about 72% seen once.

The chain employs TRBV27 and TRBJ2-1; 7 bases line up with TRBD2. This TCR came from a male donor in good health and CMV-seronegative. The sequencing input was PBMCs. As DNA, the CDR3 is TGTGCCAGCAGTTTATGGGCGGGAGAGGGCCGGGGAAATGAGCAGTTCTTC. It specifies CASSLWAGEGRGNEQFF.